The sequence of this TCR beta chain was determined in a study of blood T cell repertoires in COVID-19. On the study more broadly: T cells, B-cell-depleted T cells, or PBMCs provided the cDNA or gDNA that served as material.

In the original analysis: It was from reference gene primer amplification that nucleated cell counts were estimated. This table comes from immunoSEQ multiplex PCR, and its TCRdb copy is limited to in-frame clones, with some not included. The V and J calls and clone size come from that table; D and trimming were worked out from the DNA. The data show approximately 210,000 clones, with under 85% seen just once and about 8.3% held by the top ten. The Seattle patients, enrolled during active infection, were followed longitudinally. Trimming took 5 bases from V and 7 from J, leaving 17 bases between them. This CDR3 is built from 14 residues. Germline CDR1 LNHDA, CDR2 SQIVND (reference sequence).

This TCR came from a woman older than 75 with COVID-19, enrolled during active disease. The source material was peripheral blood. The chain has TRBV19 and TRBJ2-5, with a possible D match to TRBD2 (5 bases). The CDR3 sequence: CASSFQVVGGTQYF. The CDR3, as DNA: TGTGCCAGTAGTTTCCAGGTCGTCGGAGGGACCCAGTACTTC.